The present T cell receptor (beta chain) was sequenced within a study of T-cell memory formation after mild COVID-19. Constant-segment primers served in 5'RACE that generated TCR alpha and TCR beta cDNA libraries bearing sample barcodes and UMIs. A single record per CDR3 protein comes from TCRdb applying MiXCR to the 5' RACE reads. This table holds approximately 250,000 distinct CDR3 sequences, approximately 15% found once. This CDR3 has 14 residues. Deletions cut 2 bases from V and 4 bases from J, with 11 bases between. Germline lookup yields CDR1 MNHEY and CDR2 SVGAGI. The clonotype comes from a man younger than 35 who had mild COVID-19 (a few samples of this study predate the infection). Cell type and time point are not known. The gene calls are TRBV6-5 and TRBJ1-1; D is unresolved. The sequenced sample was PBMCs or a T cell subset sorted from them (not recorded which). The CDR3 loop is CASSYARLFTEAFF. The CDR3 DNA reads TGTGCCAGCAGTTACGCAAGGCTATTCACTGAAGCTTTCTTT.